One sample yielded the 9 T cell receptor beta chains listed below, sequenced in a study of metastatic and nonmetastatic thyroid tumors (dated by TCRdb to 2019 to 2021). No patient had received any treatment before thyroid surgery. Library prep was done by PCR. TCRdb shows the sequencer as Illumina HiSeq 4000. TCRdb applied fastp at Q25 and MiXCR to the public reads, then kept only in-frame beta chains. A total of tens of thousands of clones appear in this sample, roughly 18% of them only once. The ten top clones hold over 10% of the sample. Sample: blood. The receptors shown here come from a female donor with papillary thyroid cancer or a benign thyroid nodule (not recorded which). Some clones in this sample may be carry-over from other donors' samples.

Many counts were recorded for this clone. The chain employs TRBV19 and TRBJ2-7; D gene unclear. Looked up from germline, CDR1 is LNHDA and CDR2 is SQIVND (reference sequence). The CDR3 is 14 amino acids. The V end was cut by 1 base, the J end by 0 bases, with 7 bases between. This CDR3 is CASSIVSHSYEQYF. As DNA, the CDR3 is TGTGCCAGTAGTATAGTCAGCCACTCCTACGAGCAGTACTTC.

There are a few counts of this clone. A much more abundant neighbour one base away suggests this may be a read error. The V and J genes are TRBV5-1 and TRBJ2-1, with D possibly being TRBD2 (5 bases). The length of the CDR3 is 14 residues. Trimming cost V 2 bases and J 8 bases, with 14 bases left between them. The germline V gene encodes CDR1 SGHRS and CDR2 YFSETQ. The chain's CDR3 is CASSFAGISDEQFF. As DNA, the CDR3 is TGCGCCAGCAGCTTTGCCGGCATTAGCGATGAGCAGTTCTTC. The full variable domain, in which reference TRBV5-1 and TRBJ2-1 provide the parts outside the CDR3, is KAGVTQTPRYLIKTRGQQVTLSCSPISGHRSVSWYQQTPGQGLQFLFEYFSETQRNKGNFPGRFSGRQFSNSRSEMNVSTLELGDSALYLCASSFAGISDEQFFGPGTRLTVL.

This sequence joins TRBV6-1 and TRBJ2-3, with D maybe TRBD1 (5 bases). CDR3 length: 15 amino acids. Germline V gene lookup returns CDR1 MNHNS and CDR2 SASEGT. With 2 bases removed from V and 0 bases from J, the gap between germline ends came to 9 bases. This CDR3 reads CASSETGPSTDTQYF. The CDR3 DNA reads as TGTGCCAGCAGTGAAACAGGTCCTAGCACAGATACGCAGTATTTT.

This clone was seen repeatedly, ten times or more. The rearrangement uses TRBV28 and TRBJ1-5; D is ambiguous. The V and J ends lost 3 bases and 5 bases respectively, with 8 bases between them. CDR1 MDHEN and CDR2 SYDVKM come from the germline V gene. The CDR3 has 13 residues. CDR3 region: CASSFDSDQPQHF. For the CDR3, the DNA is TGTGCCAGCAGTTTCGATTCTGATCAGCCCCAGCATTTT.

This clone was recorded at least ten times. The rearrangement joins TRBV2 to TRBJ1-6, with 10 bases identical to TRBD1. The CDR3 runs 16 residues. The V gene end was trimmed by 7 bases and the J gene end by 6 bases; junction bases not matched to a gene: 9. Germline CDR1 reads SNHLY; CDR2 reads FYNNEI. Here the CDR3 reads CASNSGTGALNSPLHF. CDR3 bases: TGTGCCAGCAACTCCGGGACAGGGGCGCTTAATTCACCCCTCCACTTT. Looking up the rest from reference TRBV2 and TRBJ1-6 gives the full variable domain: EPEVTQTPSHQVTQMGQEVILRCVPISNHLYFYWYRQILGQKVEFLVSFYNNEISEKSEIFDDQFSVERPDGSNFTLKIRSTKLEDSAMYFCASNSGTGALNSPLHFGNGTRLTVT.

A single count supports this clone. The chain uses TRBV30 and TRBJ2-7; D possibly uses TRBD1 or TRBD2 (6 bases each). V lost 4 bases and J lost 5, with 21 bases in between. The CDR3 is 15 residues long. Germline V gene sequence: CDR1 GTSNPN, CDR2 SVGIG (reference sequence). In DNA form, the CDR3 reads TGTGCCTGGACAAGGAGAGGGGGGTCTCACCACGAGCAGTACTTC. As protein: CAWTRRGGSHHEQYF.

This clone was found a few times. The junction does not match germline at one end; this may be a read error. The chain employs TRBV24-1 and TRBJ2-7, with 7 bases identical to TRBD2. CDR3 length: 15 amino acids. In germline, CDR1 is KGHDR, CDR2 SFDVKD. CDR3 in DNA: TGTGCCACCAGTGATAAGGCGGGAGAATCCTTCGAGCAGTACTTC. This sequence encodes CATSDKAGESFEQYF.

V and J are TRBV19 and TRBJ2-7; D possibly corresponds to TRBD2 (6 bases). V lost 8 bases and J 1 base, leaving 12 bases between the germline ends. CDR1 is LNHDA and CDR2 is SQIVND in the germline V gene (reference sequence). The CDR3 extends over 13 amino acids. Here the CDR3 DNA reads TGTGCCAGTGCCCGGGGGTCGTCCTACGAGCAGTACTTC. Its translation is CASARGSSYEQYF.

The chain uses TRBV6-1 and TRBJ1-1, with D possibly being TRBD1 (5 bases). CDR1 MNHNS and CDR2 SASEGT come from the germline V gene. The V and J ends lost 6 bases and 1 base respectively, with 12 bases between them. The CDR3 is made up of 14 amino acids. CDR3 region: CASRFDRWNTEAFF. CDR3 DNA: TGTGCCAGCAGATTCGACAGATGGAACACTGAAGCTTTCTTT.